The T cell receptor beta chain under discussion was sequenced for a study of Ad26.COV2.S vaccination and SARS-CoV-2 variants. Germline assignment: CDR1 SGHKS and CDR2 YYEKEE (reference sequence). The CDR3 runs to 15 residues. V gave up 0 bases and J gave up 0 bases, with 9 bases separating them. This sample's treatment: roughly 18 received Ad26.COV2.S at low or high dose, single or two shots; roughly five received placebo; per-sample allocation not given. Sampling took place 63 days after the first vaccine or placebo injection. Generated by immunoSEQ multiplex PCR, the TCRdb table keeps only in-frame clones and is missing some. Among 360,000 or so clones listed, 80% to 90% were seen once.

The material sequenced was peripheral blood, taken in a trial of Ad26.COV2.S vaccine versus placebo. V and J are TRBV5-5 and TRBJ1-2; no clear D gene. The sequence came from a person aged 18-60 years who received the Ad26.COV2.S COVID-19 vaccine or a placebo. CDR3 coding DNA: TGTGCCAGCAGCTTGGAGCCCAGAACTAACTATGGCTACACCTTC. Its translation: CASSLEPRTNYGYTF.